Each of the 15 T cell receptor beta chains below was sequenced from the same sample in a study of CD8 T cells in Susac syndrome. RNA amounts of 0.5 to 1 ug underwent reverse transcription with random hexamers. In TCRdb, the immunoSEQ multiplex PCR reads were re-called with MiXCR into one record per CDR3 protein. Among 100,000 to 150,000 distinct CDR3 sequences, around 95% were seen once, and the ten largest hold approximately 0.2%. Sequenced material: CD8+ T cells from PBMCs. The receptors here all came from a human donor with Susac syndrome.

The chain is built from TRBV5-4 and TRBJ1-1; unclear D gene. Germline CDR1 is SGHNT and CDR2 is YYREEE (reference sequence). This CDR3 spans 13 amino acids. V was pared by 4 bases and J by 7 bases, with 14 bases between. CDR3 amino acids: CASSVDPVSEAFF. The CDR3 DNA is TGTGCCAGCAGCGTCGACCCAGTTAGTGAAGCTTTCTTT.

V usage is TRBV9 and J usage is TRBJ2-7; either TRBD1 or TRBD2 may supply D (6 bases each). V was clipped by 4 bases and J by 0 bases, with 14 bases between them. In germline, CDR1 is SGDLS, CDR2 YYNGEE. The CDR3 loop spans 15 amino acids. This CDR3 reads CASSPWGASSYEQYF. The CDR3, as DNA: TGTGCCAGCAGCCCCTGGGGGGCCAGCTCCTACGAGCAGTACTTC. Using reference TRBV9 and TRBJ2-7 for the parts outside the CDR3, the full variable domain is DSGVTQTPKHLITATGQRVTLRCSPRSGDLSVYWYQQSLDQGLQFLIQYYNGEERAKGNILERFSAQQFPDLHSELNLSSLELGDSALYFCASSPWGASSYEQYFGPGTRLTVT.

Here the CDR3 DNA reads TGTGCCTGGAGTGAGAGCGGGAGCCCCAATGAGCAGTTCTTC. Amino acid sequence: CAWSESGSPNEQFF. J is TRBJ2-1 and V is TRBV30; TRBD2 aligns across 8 bases. The CDR3 is 14 amino acids. Germline values: CDR1 GTSNPN, CDR2 SVGIG (reference sequence). V dropped 1 base and J dropped 6; count of bases not matched to a gene: 5.

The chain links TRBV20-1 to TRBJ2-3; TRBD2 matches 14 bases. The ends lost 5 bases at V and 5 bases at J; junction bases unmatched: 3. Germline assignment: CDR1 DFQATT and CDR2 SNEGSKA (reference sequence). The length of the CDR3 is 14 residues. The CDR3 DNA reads TGCAGTGCTGGGACTAGCGGGAGTGGAGATACGCAGTATTTT. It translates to CSAGTSGSGDTQYF.

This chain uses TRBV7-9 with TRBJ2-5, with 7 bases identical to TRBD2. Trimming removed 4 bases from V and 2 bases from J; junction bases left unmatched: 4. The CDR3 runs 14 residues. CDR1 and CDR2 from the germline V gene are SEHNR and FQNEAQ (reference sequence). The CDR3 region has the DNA TGTGCCAGCAGCTCGGGAGGAAATCAAGAGACCCAGTACTTC. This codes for CASSSGGNQETQYF.

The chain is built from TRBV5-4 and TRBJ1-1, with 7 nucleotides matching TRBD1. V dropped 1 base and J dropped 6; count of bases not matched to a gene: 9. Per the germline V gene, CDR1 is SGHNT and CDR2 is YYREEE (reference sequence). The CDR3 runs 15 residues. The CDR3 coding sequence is TGTGCCAGCAGCTTGAGGACAGGAGGGGCCCCTGAAGCTTTCTTT. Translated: CASSLRTGGAPEAFF.

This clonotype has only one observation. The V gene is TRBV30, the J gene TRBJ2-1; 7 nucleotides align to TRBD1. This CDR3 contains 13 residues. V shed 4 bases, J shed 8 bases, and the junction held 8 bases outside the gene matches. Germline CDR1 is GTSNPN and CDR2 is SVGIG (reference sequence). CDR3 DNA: TGTGCCTGGACCCTGACAGGGCTCGATGAGCAGTTCTTC. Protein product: CAWTLTGLDEQFF.

The CDR3 spells CASSHLSNSGRMRNEQFF. CDR3 bases: TGTGCCAGCAGCCATTTGTCCAATAGCGGGAGAATGCGGAATGAGCAGTTCTTC. The rearrangement uses TRBV3-1 and TRBJ2-1; 9 bases align to TRBD2. V lost 3 bases to trimming and J lost 7 bases; unmatched junction nucleotides: 16. Germline CDR1 reads LGHDT; CDR2 reads YNNKEL (reference sequence). The CDR3 contains 18 residues.

CDR3 amino acids: CASSRTRTNNEQFF. CDR3 DNA: TGTGCCAGCAGTCGAACAAGGACCAACAATGAGCAGTTCTTC. The J gene is TRBJ2-1, the V gene TRBV3-1; D is unclear. The V gene lost 6 bases and the J gene lost 5 bases, with 14 bases spanning the gap. The CDR3 contains 14 residues. Germline V lookup: CDR1 LGHDT, CDR2 YNNKEL (reference sequence).

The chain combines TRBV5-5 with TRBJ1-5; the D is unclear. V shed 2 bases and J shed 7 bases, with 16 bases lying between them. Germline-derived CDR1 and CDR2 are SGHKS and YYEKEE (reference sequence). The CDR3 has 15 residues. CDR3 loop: CASSFRLPSHQPQHF. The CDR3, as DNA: TGTGCCAGCAGCTTTCGGCTGCCGAGTCACCAGCCCCAGCATTTT.

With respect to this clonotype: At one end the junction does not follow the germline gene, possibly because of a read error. The CDR3 loop is CSARDGETGAKYGYTF. The CDR3 DNA follows: TGCAGTGCTAGAGATGGCGAGACAGGGGCTAAGTATGGCTACACCTTC. The genes are TRBV20-1 and TRBJ1-2; 8 bases map to TRBD1. This CDR3 is 16 amino acids long. Germline-derived CDR1 and CDR2 are DFQATT and SNEGSKA (reference sequence).

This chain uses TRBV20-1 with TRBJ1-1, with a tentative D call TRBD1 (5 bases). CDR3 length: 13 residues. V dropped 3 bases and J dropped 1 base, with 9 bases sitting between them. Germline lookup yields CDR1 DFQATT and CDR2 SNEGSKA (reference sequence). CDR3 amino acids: CSARGGGNTEAFF. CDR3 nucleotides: TGCAGTGCTAGGGGGGGAGGGAACACTGAAGCTTTCTTT.

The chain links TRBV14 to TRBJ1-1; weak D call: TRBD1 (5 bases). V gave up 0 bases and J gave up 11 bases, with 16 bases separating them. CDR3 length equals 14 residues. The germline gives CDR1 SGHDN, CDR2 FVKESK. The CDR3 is CASSQEGPARGAFF. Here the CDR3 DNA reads TGTGCCAGCAGCCAAGAGGGGCCTGCGAGGGGTGCTTTCTTT.

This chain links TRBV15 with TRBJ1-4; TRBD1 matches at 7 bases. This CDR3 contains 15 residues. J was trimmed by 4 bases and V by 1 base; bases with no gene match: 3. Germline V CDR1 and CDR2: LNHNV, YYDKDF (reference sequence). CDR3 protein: CATSRGGTDNEKLFF. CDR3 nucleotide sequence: TGTGCCACCAGCAGAGGAGGGACAGATAATGAAAAACTGTTTTTT.

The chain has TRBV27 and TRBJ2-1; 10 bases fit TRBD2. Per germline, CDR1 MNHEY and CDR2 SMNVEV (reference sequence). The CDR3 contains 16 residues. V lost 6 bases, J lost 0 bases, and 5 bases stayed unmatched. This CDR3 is CASSPSGGASYNEQFF. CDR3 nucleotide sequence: TGTGCCAGCAGCCCGAGCGGGGGGGCCTCCTACAATGAGCAGTTCTTC.